The 24 T cell receptor beta chains listed next were all sequenced from one sample in a study of cytomegalovirus exposure and HLA in healthy donors. Profiled with immunoSEQ multiplex PCR; TCRdb holds only in-frame clones, not every one. This sample has tens of thousands of clones, with 90% to 95% found just once. Sequences were obtained from PBMCs. The receptors were gathered from a man between 18 and 29 years old in good health and CMV-seronegative.

CDR3 sequence reads: CASSFDTGNTIYF. The CDR3 nucleotides read TGTGCCAGCAGCTTTGACACCGGAAACACCATATATTTT. The chain links TRBV7-2 to TRBJ1-3, with D hard to call. Trimming shortened V by 3 bases and J by 4 bases, and 7 bases separated the two germline ends. CDR3 length equals 13 residues. Germline-derived CDR1 and CDR2 are SGHTA and FQGNSA.

The chain is built from TRBV14 and TRBJ2-1; tentatively, D is TRBD1 (6 bases). V was pared by 4 bases and J by 0 bases, with 13 bases between. Germline CDR1 SGHDN, CDR2 FVKESK. CDR3 length: 16 amino acids. Here the CDR3 reads CASSPNRASSYNEQFF. For the CDR3, the DNA is TGTGCCAGCAGCCCGAACAGGGCGAGCTCCTACAATGAGCAGTTCTTC.

The V call is TRBV7-8, the J call TRBJ2-1; perhaps TRBD2 as D (6 bases). The CDR3 contains 16 residues. Germline V gene sequence: CDR1 SGHVS, CDR2 FQNEAQ. V shed 7 bases and J shed 3 bases, with 19 bases lying between them. In DNA form, the CDR3 reads TGTGCCAGCACCTCCCGGGCGGGACTGATCTACAATGAGCAGTTCTTC. It is translated as CASTSRAGLIYNEQFF.

This chain uses TRBV18 with TRBJ2-1, with 15 nucleotides matching TRBD2. The germline V gene has CDR1 KGHSH and CDR2 LQKENI. With V trimmed by 4 bases and J by 10 bases, 20 bases remained unmatched. CDR3 size: 20 residues. CDR3 in amino acids: CASSLGQIGLAGGPFGEQFF. The DNA for the CDR3 is TGTGCCAGCTCACTGGGACAGATCGGACTAGCGGGAGGGCCCTTCGGGGAGCAGTTCTTC.

V gene TRBV10-3 combines with J gene TRBJ2-2; TRBD2 is a possible D gene (5 bases). The CDR3 runs 15 residues. From germline, CDR1 is ENHRY and CDR2 SYGVKD. Trimming stripped 4 bases from V and 6 bases from J, with 15 bases between. CDR3 DNA: TGTGCCATCAGTGTGGCAGGACTCCAGGCCGGGGAGCTGTTTTTT. It translates to CAISVAGLQAGELFF.

The V gene is TRBV20-1, the J gene TRBJ2-7, with TRBD2 matching 8 bases. V lost 4 bases to trimming and J lost 5 bases; unmatched junction nucleotides: 1. The CDR3 covers 11 residues. Germline values: CDR1 DFQATT, CDR2 SNEGSKA (reference sequence). Here the CDR3 DNA reads TGCAGTGCTAAAGCGGGAGACGAGCAGTACTTC. It yields the protein CSAKAGDEQYF.

The rearrangement joins TRBV4-2 to TRBJ2-1; 9 positions match TRBD2. The germline CDR1 and CDR2 sequences are LGHNA and YNFKEQ. V dropped 1 base and J dropped 0; count of bases not matched to a gene: 10. This CDR3 region has 19 residues. The CDR3 loop is CASSQVRSGSESSYNEQFF. The CDR3 DNA sequence: TGTGCCAGCAGCCAAGTTCGTAGCGGGAGCGAGAGCTCCTACAATGAGCAGTTCTTC.

The chain combines TRBV19 with TRBJ2-1, with D possibly being TRBD1 (6 bases). Germline-derived CDR1 and CDR2 are LNHDA and SQIVND (reference sequence). The V gene lost 3 bases and the J gene lost 9 bases, with 15 bases spanning the gap. This CDR3 is built from 14 residues. CDR3: CASSIETRGGEQFF. The CDR3 DNA reads as TGTGCCAGTAGTATCGAAACGCGAGGGGGTGAGCAGTTCTTC.

In DNA, the CDR3 is TGCGCCAGCAGCCAAGATGGCGCTGGACAGGGTGCCTACGAGCAGTACTTC. This encodes CASSQDGAGQGAYEQYF. The rearrangement joins TRBV4-3 to TRBJ2-7; 8 nucleotides agree with TRBD1. Germline V gene data show CDR1 as LGHNA and CDR2 as YSLEER. The CDR3 sequence is 17 residues long. Losses at the gene ends were 0 bases for V and 2 bases for J; bases not matched to a gene: 9.

This chain uses TRBV6-6 with TRBJ2-7; 7 bases match TRBD1. Germline V gives CDR1 MNHNY, CDR2 SVGAGI (reference sequence). Trimming removed 2 bases from V and 6 bases from J; junction bases left unmatched: 1. The CDR3 is made up of 12 amino acids. CDR3 residues: CASSYGTAEQYF. CDR3 sequence (DNA): TGTGCCAGCAGTTACGGGACAGCCGAGCAGTACTTC.

As to this clone: Its ends do not fully match the called genes, so a read error is possible. The chain combines TRBV29-1 with TRBJ1-3; no reliable D call. Germline CDR1 SQVTM, CDR2 ANQGSEA. The CDR3 runs to 15 residues. The DNA of the CDR3 is TGCAGCGTCGAAGGGCAGGCGAGCTCTGGAAACACCATATATTTT. Its protein product is CSVEGQASSGNTIYF.

The chain has TRBV18 and TRBJ2-1; 12 nucleotides match TRBD2. Germline V gives CDR1 KGHSH, CDR2 LQKENI. The junction had 1 base not matched to a gene; V was cut back by 3 bases and J by 4 bases. This CDR3 has 15 amino acids. The CDR3 sequence is CASSPGTSGYNEQFF. DNA for the CDR3: TGTGCCAGCTCACCCGGGACTAGCGGGTACAATGAGCAGTTCTTC. The entire variable domain, with the rest obtained from reference TRBV18 and TRBJ2-1, is as follows: NAGVMQNPRHLVRRRGQEARLRCSPMKGHSHVYWYRQLPEEGLKFMVYLQKENIIDESGMPKERFSAEFPKEGPSILRIQQVVRGDSAAYFCASSPGTSGYNEQFFGPGTRLTVL.

This rearrangement joins TRBV5-4 to TRBJ2-1; 8 nucleotides align to TRBD2. The length of the CDR3 is 14 residues. The trim removed 4 bases at V and 8 bases at J, leaving 8 bases unmatched. Germline V gene sequence: CDR1 SGHNT, CDR2 YYREEE (reference sequence). In DNA form, the CDR3 reads TGTGCCAGCAGCATACCGGGACTAGACGATGAGCAGTTCTTC. This translates into CASSIPGLDDEQFF.

V usage is TRBV28 and J usage is TRBJ2-6; D is undetermined. The V end was cut by 7 bases, the J end by 0 bases, with 19 bases between. The germline CDR1 and CDR2 sequences are MDHEN and SYDVKM. The CDR3 has 18 residues. The DNA of the CDR3 is TGTGCCAGCAATAGTCTGCGGAAGCCCCGCTCTGGGGCCAACGTCCTGACTTTC. As protein: CASNSLRKPRSGANVLTF.

The V gene is TRBV6-6, the J gene TRBJ2-5; a weak D match, TRBD2 (6 bases). Germline V gene lookup returns CDR1 MNHNY and CDR2 SVGAGI (reference sequence). Trimming stripped 5 bases from V and 2 bases from J, with 15 bases between. CDR3 length equals 15 residues. The CDR3 nucleotides are TGTGCCAGCAGTGCCGGAGGGAGCGGGCAAGAGACCCAGTACTTC. Translation gives CASSAGGSGQETQYF.

This chain joins TRBV4-2 and TRBJ1-3, with no clear D. The CDR3 consists of 14 residues. The germline V and J ends were trimmed by 1 base and 0 bases, with 4 bases remaining between them. The V gene's germline CDR1 is LGHNA and CDR2 YNFKEQ. Here the CDR3 DNA reads TGTGCCAGCAGCCAAGTTCACTCTGGAAACACCATATATTTT. Translating gives CASSQVHSGNTIYF.

V is TRBV21-1 and J is TRBJ2-5; the table's D call of TRBD2 was not tested on the DNA. TRBV21-1 is given as a pseudogene. CDR3 length: 11 amino acids. This CDR3 is CASSTMRTQYF. The CDR3 DNA reads TGTGCCAGCAGCACCATGCGGACCCAGTACTTC.

This chain connects TRBV30 to TRBJ1-3; tentative D call: TRBD1 (5 bases). CDR3 size: 15 residues. Germline-derived CDR1 and CDR2 are GTSNPN and SVGIG (reference sequence). V dropped 7 bases and J dropped 2 bases, with 18 bases sitting between them. CDR3 nucleotides: TGTGCCTTAACGAGACGGGGGATGGCTGGAAACACCATATATTTT. It is translated as CALTRRGMAGNTIYF.

The CDR3 nucleotides are TGTGCCAGCTCACCACAGGGGGAATACGAGCAGTACTTC. Encoded protein: CASSPQGEYEQYF. The chain recombines TRBV18 with TRBJ2-7; D is possibly TRBD1 (6 bases). This CDR3 is 13 amino acids long. The germline CDR1 and CDR2 sequences are KGHSH and LQKENI. Between the trimmed V and J ends, which lost 1 base and 4 bases, there was a span of 8 bases.

This chain joins TRBV4-2 and TRBJ2-7; tentative D call: TRBD1 (6 bases). The germline V gene encodes CDR1 LGHNA and CDR2 YNFKEQ. Trimming took off 3 bases at V and 6 bases at J, with 15 bases between the two ends. The CDR3 totals 14 residues. The CDR3 nucleotides read TGTGCCAGCAGCCAGCACAGGGAAATCGCCGAGCAGTACTTC. Its protein is CASSQHREIAEQYF.

The V gene is TRBV7-2, the J gene TRBJ2-7; a possible D gene is TRBD2 (5 bases). CDR1 SGHTA and CDR2 FQGNSA come from the germline V gene. Trimming left V 7 bases short and J 0 bases short, with 13 bases between. The CDR3 sequence is 14 residues long. DNA for the CDR3: TGTGCCAGCACTTGGCGGGTGAGCTCCTACGAGCAGTACTTC. Amino acid sequence: CASTWRVSSYEQYF.

This rearrangement joins TRBV30 to TRBJ2-7, with 10 bases identical to TRBD1. The trim removed 3 bases at V and 2 bases at J, leaving 1 base unmatched. The CDR3 totals 13 residues. Germline loops: CDR1 GTSNPN, CDR2 SVGIG (reference sequence). The CDR3 sequence is CAWSGTGAYEQYF. The CDR3 DNA reads as TGTGCCTGGAGCGGGACAGGGGCCTACGAGCAGTACTTC. Drawing the rest from reference TRBV30 and TRBJ2-7, the complete variable domain is SQTIHQWPATLVQPVGSPLSLECTVEGTSNPNLYWYRQAAGRGLQLLFYSVGIGQISSEVPQNLSASRPQDRQFILSSKKLLLSDSGFYLCAWSGTGAYEQYFGPGTRLTVT.

The rearrangement uses TRBV9 and TRBJ2-3, with D perhaps matching TRBD2 (5 bases). Per germline, CDR1 SGDLS and CDR2 YYNGEE. Trimming removed 4 bases from V and 5 bases from J, with 17 bases in between. There are 15 residues in the CDR3. CDR3: CASSRGAGFGDTQYF. As DNA, the CDR3 is TGTGCCAGCAGCCGGGGAGCCGGGTTTGGAGATACGCAGTATTTT.

The V gene is TRBV9, the J gene TRBJ2-1, with 7 bases aligning to TRBD1. Losses at the gene ends were 0 bases for V and 7 bases for J; bases not matched to a gene: 7. The CDR3 contains 15 residues. Germline V CDR1 and CDR2: SGDLS, YYNGEE. CDR3: CASSVDGQGVNEQFF. The CDR3 DNA reads as TGTGCCAGCAGCGTAGATGGGCAGGGGGTAAATGAGCAGTTCTTC.